Listed below are T cell receptor beta chains from one sample, sequenced in a study of blood T cell repertoires in COVID-19. TCRdb keeps only in-frame clones here, not all; method: immunoSEQ multiplex PCR. The sample records some 46,000 clones, over 75% being singletons. Source material: peripheral blood. Receptors were obtained from a woman of 80 years or more with COVID-19, enrolled during active disease. The CDR3 runs from the conserved cysteine through the conserved F or W. A D gene is named only where the DNA matches it firmly. Size is omitted from some rows. Given values are once, few, many or a class for expanded clones.

TRBV7-2	TRBD2	15	TRBJ2-5	few	CASRGGIRTTETQYF	TGTGCCAGCAGGGGGGGGATCAGGACTACCGAGACCCAGTACTTC
TRBV7-8	-	16	TRBJ1-3	-	CASSLSFQYSGNTIYF	TGTGCCAGCAGCTTAAGTTTCCAGTACTCTGGAAACACCATATATTTT
TRBV10-3	TRBD1	16	TRBJ1-2	-	CAISEPRGTGDYGYTF	TGTGCCATCAGTGAGCCGAGAGGGACAGGGGACTATGGCTACACCTTC
TRBV19	TRBD2	18	TRBJ2-7	-	CASSLRRTSGSHPYEQYF	TGTGCCAGTAGTCTGAGGAGGACTAGCGGGAGTCACCCGTACGAGCAGTACTTC
TRBV28	-	14	TRBJ1-4	few	CASSSPAGAEKLFF	TGTGCCAGCAGTTCCCCGGCGGGGGCCGAAAAACTGTTTTTT
TRBV6-1	-	15	TRBJ1-5	-	CASADDGQSNQPQHF	TGTGCCAGCGCCGACGACGGACAGAGCAATCAGCCCCAGCATTTT
TRBV6-6	TRBD1	15	TRBJ1-6	few	CASSYVTGINSPLHF	TGTGCCAGCAGTTACGTGACAGGGATTAATTCACCCCTCCACTTT
TRBV19	-	14	TRBJ1-2	-	CASSIDDTYYGYTF	TGTGCCAGTAGTATTGATGACACGTATTATGGCTACACCTTC
TRBV7-9	TRBD2	17	TRBJ2-2	-	CASSYGGGGAAGGELFF	TGTGCCAGCAGCTACGGGGGCGGGGGGGCGGCCGGCGGGGAGCTGTTTTTT
TRBV9	TRBD1	15	TRBJ1-4	once	CASSGGQGANEKLFF	TGTGCCAGCAGCGGGGGACAGGGGGCTAATGAAAAACTGTTTTTT
TRBV5-1	TRBD2	17	TRBJ2-5	-	CASSSLAGGTFQETQYF	TGCGCCAGCAGCTCTCTAGCGGGGGGAACTTTCCAAGAGACCCAGTACTTC
TRBV7-2	-	16	TRBJ2-3	-	CASSLGSGVSTDTQYF	TGTGCCAGCAGCTTGGGTAGCGGAGTAAGCACAGATACGCAGTATTTT
TRBV29-1	-	12	TRBJ2-7	-	CSVAEGAYEQYF	TGCAGCGTAGCGGAGGGAGCCTACGAGCAGTACTTC
TRBV5-4	-	15	TRBJ1-1	-	CASSLVSSMNTEAFF	TGTGCCAGCAGCTTGGTATCAAGCATGAACACTGAAGCTTTCTTT
TRBV18	TRBD1	16	TRBJ2-5	-	CASSPPRGSLGETQYF	TGTGCCAGCTCACCACCCAGGGGGTCATTAGGGGAGACCCAGTACTTC
TRBV19	-	15	TRBJ1-5	-	CASRTTPPSNQPQHF	TGTGCCAGTAGAACGACACCACCTAGCAATCAGCCCCAGCATTTT
TRBV6-6	-	14	TRBJ2-7	-	CASSYFGGSYEQYF	TGTGCCAGCAGTTACTTCGGGGGCTCCTACGAGCAGTACTTC
TRBV2	-	15	TRBJ1-5	-	CASSGGPPAVQPQHF	TGTGCCAGCAGTGGTGGGCCCCCCGCTGTTCAGCCCCAGCATTTT
TRBV27	TRBD1	18	TRBJ1-2	-	CASSLYRDRGNANYGYTF	TGTGCCAGCAGTTTATACCGGGACAGGGGGAACGCTAACTATGGCTACACCTTC
TRBV3-1/TRBV3-2	TRBD2	18	TRBJ2-7	-	CASSLPIQISSGGYEQYF	TGTGCCAGCAGCCTCCCTATCCAAATCTCTAGCGGGGGTTACGAGCAGTACTTC